This T cell receptor beta chain was observed in a study of T-cell reconstitution after alpha-beta-depleted transplantation in children. This CDR3 comprises 12 residues. Between the trimmed V and J ends, which lost 3 bases and 10 bases, there was a span of 10 bases. The library targeted TCRbeta and was prepared with unique molecular identifiers. MiXCR was run by TCRdb on the PCR reads, yielding one entry per CDR3 protein. The data contain some 550,000 distinct CDR3 sequences, 18% of them singletons. This TCR was recovered from a human donor who donated a stem cell graft to a child with acute lymphoblastic leukemia. Sequences were derived from PBMCs from the stem cell graft donor, sampled from the stem cell graft. This chain links TRBV12-3 or TRBV12-4 with TRBJ2-1; D not resolved. The CDR3: CASSLGPWEQFF. The CDR3 DNA reads TGTGCCAGCAGTTTGGGCCCCTGGGAGCAGTTCTTC.